Listed below are T cell receptor beta chains from one sample, sequenced in a study of identical twins. MiXCR, applied by TCRdb to the 5' RACE reads, yields one record per CDR3 protein. The sample has 200,000 to 250,000 distinct CDR3 sequences, 10% to 15% seen once. The data were also submitted as part of a second study, on yellow fever vaccine responses in identical twins.

The sequenced sample was memory (CD45RO+) T cells sorted from blood. The receptors were sampled from a woman younger than 30 in good health. The CDR3 runs from the conserved cysteine through the conserved F or W. A D gene is named only where the DNA matches it firmly. Some rows have no size entry. The others give once, few or many, or a class for an expanded clone.

>few|TRBJ2-7|TRBD1|TRBV20-1
TGCAGTGCTGAGGCCGGGACAGGGACCTACGAGCAGTACTTC
CSAEAGTGTYEQYF
>few|TRBJ2-7|TRBD1|TRBV20-1
TGCAGTGTTCCGGGACAGAACTCCTACGAGCAGTACTTC
CSVPGQNSYEQYF
>NA|TRBJ2-7|NA|TRBV19
TGTGCCAGTGCGGACGGATTCTACGAGCAGTACTTC
CASADGFYEQYF
>few|TRBJ2-3|TRBD2|TRBV6-2/TRBV6-3
TGTGCCAGCAGTTACGGCCTAGCGGGACCCACAGATACGCAGTATTTT
CASSYGLAGPTDTQYF
>many|TRBJ2-2|TRBD1|TRBV30
TGTGCCTGGAGTGGGAACAGGGGACGCGGGGAGCTGTTTTTT
CAWSGNRGRGELFF
>NA|TRBJ2-7|TRBD2|TRBV4-3
TGCGCCAGCAGCCAATCAAGGCGGGAGTCCTACGAGCAGTACTTC
CASSQSRRESYEQYF
>NA|TRBJ1-1|NA|TRBV30
TGTGCCTGGCGAGGGACTGCGAACACTGAAGCTTTCTTT
CAWRGTANTEAFF
>many|TRBJ1-1|NA|TRBV5-1
TGCGCCAGCAGCTACTCATCGAACACTGAAGCTTTCTTT
CASSYSSNTEAFF
>few|TRBJ1-1|NA|TRBV5-1
TGCGCCAGCAGCCCCGGACACCCGAACACTGAAGCTTTCTTT
CASSPGHPNTEAFF
>NA|TRBJ2-1|NA|TRBV7-3
TGTGCCAGCAGCTTAAGGCCTGACTACAATGAGCAGTTCTTC
CASSLRPDYNEQFF
>NA|TRBJ2-6|NA|TRBV7-9
TGTGCCAGCAGGGGGAATAGTGTGCCTGGGGCCAACGTCCTGACTTTC
CASRGNSVPGANVLTF
>NA|TRBJ2-1|NA|TRBV9
TGTGCCAGCAGCGTAGACCCGAACTACAATGAGCAGTTCTTC
CASSVDPNYNEQFF
>few|TRBJ2-1|TRBD1|TRBV5-1
TGCGCCAGCAGCTTGGAGGACAGGGAATACAATGAGCAGTTCTTC
CASSLEDREYNEQFF
>many|TRBJ2-7|NA|TRBV5-1
TGCGCCAGCAGCTTACAGGCTTTATCCTACGAGCAGTACTTC
CASSLQALSYEQYF
>NA|TRBJ2-7|TRBD2|TRBV5-1
TGCGCCAGCAGCTCGTCGGGGGGGCTGTACGAGCAGTACTTC
CASSSSGGLYEQYF
>NA|TRBJ2-5|TRBD2|TRBV20-1
TGCAGTGCTAGTCATGGGGCTAGCGGGGGGGGGTACCAAGAGACCCAGTACTTC
CSASHGASGGGYQETQYF